These 20 T cell receptor beta chains came from one sample sequenced in a study of T cell changes during pregnancy in multiple sclerosis. Clones were sequenced by immunoSEQ multiplex PCR, and TCRdb holds only the in-frame ones, with some missing. The repertoire holds some 46,000 clones, with 80% to 95% as singletons. Material: peripheral blood, obtained in the third trimester of pregnancy. The receptor source for this set is a female donor with multiple sclerosis, enrolled in a pregnancy study.

The V gene is TRBV21-1, the J gene TRBJ2-7; the tabulated D call, TRBD1, remains unverified against the DNA. TRBV21-1 represents a pseudogene. This CDR3 has 16 amino acids. The CDR3 coding sequence is TGTGCCAGCAGCACAAACTCCGGGACAGAAGCCTACGAGCAGTACTTC. This gives the protein CASSTNSGTEAYEQYF.

V gene TRBV7-6 combines with J gene TRBJ2-3; D uncertain. The CDR3 runs to 15 residues. Per germline, CDR1 SGHVS and CDR2 FNYEAQ. Trimming left V 1 base short and J 0 bases short, with 8 bases between. CDR3 residues: CASSLEASSTDTQYF. The DNA for the CDR3 is TGTGCCAGCAGCTTAGAGGCTAGTAGCACAGATACGCAGTATTTT.

The gene calls are TRBV6-6 and TRBJ2-2; 7 bases fit TRBD1. CDR3 size: 13 residues. V trimming: 5 bases; J trimming: 6 bases; junction bases outside the gene matches: 3. CDR1 is MNHNY and CDR2 is SVGAGI in the germline V gene (reference sequence). This chain's CDR3 is CASSRQGSGELFF. CDR3 nucleotides: TGTGCCAGCAGTAGACAGGGTTCCGGGGAGCTGTTTTTT.

The rearrangement joins TRBV7-5 to TRBJ2-3; the table names TRBD1, a call not compared with the DNA. TRBV7-5 is marked as a pseudogene. This CDR3 has 14 residues. The CDR3 region is CARSPGQITDTQYF. The CDR3, as DNA: TGTGCCAGAAGCCCCGGACAGATCACAGATACGCAGTATTTT.

V usage is TRBV5-1 and J usage is TRBJ1-3, with TRBD1 identical over 10 bases. The J segment lost 2 bases and the V segment lost 4 bases, leaving 6 bases of the junction unmatched. Germline V gives CDR1 SGHRS, CDR2 YFSETQ. CDR3 length: 16 residues. The CDR3 bases are TGCGCCAGCAGCGCCGGGACAGGGGTGGCTGGAAACACCATATATTTT. Translation gives CASSAGTGVAGNTIYF.

V usage is TRBV28 and J usage is TRBJ2-5, with D possibly TRBD2 on 6 matching bases. Germline-derived CDR1 and CDR2 are MDHEN and SYDVKM. Trimming removed 6 bases from V and 4 bases from J, with 15 bases in between. The CDR3 runs 14 residues. The CDR3 DNA is TGTGCCAGCAGAGGTCCTAGCGCTCGAGAGACCCAGTACTTC. It yields the protein CASRGPSARETQYF.

The rearrangement joins TRBV21-1 to TRBJ2-7; TRBD2 reflects the table's D call only, with no check against the DNA. TRBV21-1 is a known pseudogene. This CDR3 has 16 amino acids. This CDR3 reads CASSKGRGGSSYEQYF. DNA for the CDR3: TGTGCCAGCAGCAAAGGGCGGGGCGGGAGCTCCTACGAGCAGTACTTC.

This sequence joins TRBV11-3 and TRBJ2-1, with TRBD2 identical over 8 bases. CDR1 and CDR2 from the germline V gene are SGHNT and YENEEA. The CDR3 is 14 residues long. The V segment lost 10 bases and the J segment 4 bases; nucleotides outside the gene matches: 9. The DNA of the CDR3 is TGTGCCACCTCAGAGGCGGGAGGATACAATGAGCAGTTCTTC. It yields the protein CATSEAGGYNEQFF.

J is TRBJ2-5 and V is TRBV5-4; 13 bases fit TRBD2. The J call may be wrong; the DNA end is better matched by TRBJ2-7. The CDR3 has 16 residues. Germline CDR1 SGHNT, CDR2 YYREEE (reference sequence). As DNA, the CDR3 is TGTGCCAGCAGCGGGGGACTAGCGGGACTCTCCTACGAGCAGTACTTC. Translated, it gives CASSGGLAGLSYEQYF.

The chain combines TRBV28 with TRBJ2-1, with TRBD1 matching over 10 bases. The CDR3 loop spans 15 amino acids. J was trimmed by 4 bases and V by 8 bases; bases with no gene match: 8. CDR1 is MDHEN and CDR2 is SYDVKM in the germline V gene. CDR3 sequence (DNA): TGTGCCAGCTCTAAAGGGACAGGGGATTACAATGAGCAGTTCTTC. Its protein is CASSKGTGDYNEQFF.

J is TRBJ2-1 and V is TRBV4-3; possibly TRBD1 for D (5 bases). V was clipped by 0 bases and J by 3 bases, with 15 bases between them. The germline CDR1 and CDR2 sequences are LGHNA and YSLEER. The CDR3 length is 17 residues. Written as DNA, the CDR3 is TGCGCCAGCAGCCAAGATCAAAGCGACAGTTTCTACAATGAGCAGTTCTTC. Its translation: CASSQDQSDSFYNEQFF.

The chain joins TRBV19 to TRBJ2-3, with 8 bases identical to TRBD1. Germline CDR1 and CDR2: LNHDA and SQIVND (reference sequence). V shed 6 bases and J 4 bases; nucleotides not matched to a gene: 6. CDR3 size: 14 residues. CDR3 protein: CASSVGTGADTQYF. CDR3 DNA sequence: TGTGCCAGTAGCGTGGGGACAGGTGCAGATACGCAGTATTTT.

This sequence joins TRBV28 and TRBJ2-3; no reliable D call. V was cut by 2 bases and J by 2 bases, with 5 bases left in between. The CDR3 covers 13 residues. Germline V gives CDR1 MDHEN, CDR2 SYDVKM. CDR3 amino acids: CASSLPYTDTQYF. CDR3 DNA: TGTGCCAGCAGTTTACCGTACACAGATACGCAGTATTTT.

This chain connects TRBV27 to TRBJ2-7, with 15 nucleotides matching TRBD2. This CDR3 comprises 20 residues. Germline CDR1 is MNHEY and CDR2 is SMNVEV (reference sequence). V trimming: 2 bases; J trimming: 2 bases; junction bases outside the gene matches: 13. Written as DNA, the CDR3 is TGTGCCAGCAGTTTACGGCAGATGGAGGGACTAGCGGGAGGAACCTACGAGCAGTACTTC. Its protein product is CASSLRQMEGLAGGTYEQYF.

V is TRBV12-5 and J is TRBJ2-6; 9 nucleotides line up with TRBD1. Germline-derived CDR1 and CDR2 are LGHNT and FRNRAP. This CDR3 spans 17 amino acids. V lost 0 bases, J lost 4 bases, and 4 bases stayed unmatched. In DNA form, the CDR3 reads TGTGCTAGTGGTTTGGTACAGGGGGCTCCCGGGGCCAACGTCCTGACTTTC. Protein product: CASGLVQGAPGANVLTF.

The chain is built from TRBV18 and TRBJ2-3; D is ambiguous. The CDR3 extends over 11 amino acids. The germline V gene has CDR1 KGHSH and CDR2 LQKENI. With 3 bases removed from V and 4 bases from J, the gap between germline ends came to 2 bases. CDR3 coding DNA: TGTGCCAGCTCACCCTCAGATACGCAGTATTTT. Amino acid sequence: CASSPSDTQYF.

This clone was seen only once. The V call is TRBV5-4, the J call TRBJ2-7; D may be TRBD2 (6 bases). V lost 0 bases, J lost 1 base, and 14 bases lay in between. The germline V gene has CDR1 SGHNT and CDR2 YYREEE (reference sequence). The CDR3 is 16 residues long. The CDR3 loop reads CASSLAASVTSYEQYF. The CDR3 bases are TGTGCCAGCAGCTTGGCGGCTAGCGTTACATCCTACGAGCAGTACTTC.

The rearrangement joins TRBV27 to TRBJ2-5, with D perhaps TRBD1 (6 bases). The CDR3 is made up of 14 amino acids. The germline CDR1 and CDR2 sequences are MNHEY and SMNVEV (reference sequence). V lost 4 bases and J lost 6, with 15 bases in between. CDR3 sequence reads: CASSSANRAQTQYF. The CDR3 DNA reads as TGTGCCAGCAGTTCGGCCAACAGGGCCCAGACCCAGTACTTC.

In its sample, this clone was seen once. This sequence joins TRBV7-9 and TRBJ2-1; possible D gene TRBD2, 5 bases. The V end was cut by 4 bases, the J end by 10 bases, with 23 bases between. The CDR3 extends over 16 amino acids. Germline V gene lookup returns CDR1 SEHNR and CDR2 FQNEAQ (reference sequence). The CDR3: CASSSAASIGVGEQFF. CDR3 coding DNA: TGTGCCAGCAGCTCTGCTGCTAGCATTGGGGTGGGGGAGCAGTTCTTC.

V and J are TRBV6-1 and TRBJ1-5; tentatively, D is TRBD1 (6 bases). V was shortened by 6 bases and J by 4 bases, with 13 bases between the two germline ends. The CDR3 length is 14 residues. Germline V gives CDR1 MNHNS, CDR2 SASEGT. Here the CDR3 reads CASSFTGPNQPQHF. The CDR3 DNA reads as TGTGCCAGCAGCTTTACAGGGCCGAATCAGCCCCAGCATTTT.